The 14 T cell receptor beta chains below come from one sample, sequenced in a study of blood T cells in healthy people across ages. A second 7 to 11 cycle PCR used barcoded and J-beta primers. Each CDR3 protein gets one entry after TCRdb re-called the 5' RACE reads with MiXCR. The sample consists of 550,000 to 750,000 distinct CDR3 sequences, over 20% of them appearing once. Sample: blood. Receptors originate from a man aged 65 to 85 in good health.

The gene calls are TRBV5-5 and TRBJ1-1; D is perhaps TRBD1 (6 bases). The CDR3 is 14 residues long. Trimming cost V 0 bases and J 6 bases, with 12 bases left between them. The V gene's germline CDR1 is SGHKS and CDR2 YYEKEE (reference sequence). The CDR3 spells CASSLAGVPAEAFF. CDR3 sequence (DNA): TGTGCCAGCAGCTTGGCAGGGGTCCCCGCTGAAGCTTTCTTT.

This clonotype was seen many times. The chain is built from TRBV10-3 and TRBJ2-3; 9 positions match TRBD2. V shed 7 bases and J 3 bases; nucleotides not matched to a gene: 5. Germline values: CDR1 ENHRY, CDR2 SYGVKD. The CDR3 runs 14 residues. CDR3 DNA sequence: TGTGCCATCATGGCGGGAGGGCTTACAGATACGCAGTATTTT. Residues: CAIMAGGLTDTQYF.

This chain links TRBV30 with TRBJ2-1; D is possibly TRBD2 (6 bases). The end of the DNA is better explained by TRBJ2-5, so the J call may be wrong. Germline CDR1 is GTSNPN and CDR2 is SVGIG (reference sequence). This CDR3 is 15 amino acids long. The CDR3 coding sequence is TGTGCCTGGAGGGGAGGCCCGACTAGATTAGAGACCCAGTACTTC. Residues: CAWRGGPTRLETQYF.

In DNA, the CDR3 is TGTGCCAGCAGCTACCGGACAGATGGAGGCTATGGCTACACCTTC. Translating gives CASSYRTDGGYGYTF. This sequence joins TRBV14 and TRBJ1-2, with a possible D match to TRBD1 (6 bases). CDR3 size: 15 residues. Germline V CDR1 and CDR2: SGHDN, FVKESK. The ends were cut back, 5 bases at V and 4 bases at J, with 17 bases in the middle.

This clonotype was detected only a few times. The chain couples TRBV20-1 to TRBJ2-1, with 9 bases that match TRBD1. Germline CDR1 reads DFQATT; CDR2 reads SNEGSKA (reference sequence). V lost 3 bases and J lost 6; bases outside the gene matches: 6. There are 14 residues in the CDR3. CDR3 protein: CSASRDREVNEQFF. The CDR3 DNA follows: TGCAGTGCTAGCCGGGACAGGGAGGTCAATGAGCAGTTCTTC.

This sequence joins TRBV4-1 and TRBJ2-3; weak D call: TRBD2 (6 bases). CDR1 and CDR2 from the germline V gene are MGHRA and YSYEKL. The CDR3 extends over 15 amino acids. Trimming took off 1 base at V and 6 bases at J, with 14 bases between the two ends. The CDR3, as DNA: TGCGCCAGCAGCCAAGGGACTATCGGTTCGGATACGCAGTATTTT. Residues: CASSQGTIGSDTQYF.

This clonotype was observed a few times. The chain joins TRBV9 to TRBJ2-7; the D is unclear. The CDR3 is 13 residues long. Trimming took 0 bases from V and 2 from J, leaving 6 bases between them. Germline V gene lookup returns CDR1 SGDLS and CDR2 YYNGEE. The CDR3 sequence is CASSVGSTYEQYF. The CDR3 DNA reads as TGTGCCAGCAGCGTAGGGAGCACCTACGAGCAGTACTTC.

The chain has TRBV5-6 and TRBJ1-2, with D uncertain. Per the germline V gene, CDR1 is SGHDT and CDR2 is YYEEEE. This CDR3 region has 15 residues. V lost 0 bases and J 4 bases, leaving 13 bases between the germline ends. As DNA, the CDR3 is TGTGCCAGCAGCTTGGGACTTCCCGGAGGCTATGGCTACACCTTC. Its protein product is CASSLGLPGGYGYTF.

This clonotype is labeled as medium-sized. The chain has TRBV7-9 and TRBJ2-7; a weak D match, TRBD1 (5 bases). The CDR3 consists of 15 residues. Germline V CDR1 and CDR2: SEHNR, FQNEAQ (reference sequence). Trimming removed 5 bases from V and 0 bases from J, with 14 bases in between. The CDR3 coding sequence is TGTGCCAGCAGCCCCCAAGGGGCTAGCTCCTACGAGCAGTACTTC. This translates into CASSPQGASSYEQYF.

The chain is built from TRBV30 and TRBJ1-3, with 9 bases lining up with TRBD1. Trimming cost V 2 bases and J 4 bases; bases outside gene matches: 12. Germline V gene lookup returns CDR1 GTSNPN and CDR2 SVGIG (reference sequence). This CDR3 has 17 amino acids. The CDR3 is CAWSRLGGTGKGNTIYF. The CDR3 DNA is TGTGCCTGGAGTCGGCTTGGTGGGACAGGGAAAGGAAACACCATATATTTT.

This clonotype was detected a few times. Being one base from a much bigger clone, this may be a read error. The chain couples TRBV21-1 to TRBJ2-5; the DNA was not compared with TRBD1, the D call given in the table. The J call may be in error: the DNA end matches TRBJ2-7 better. TRBV21-1 is a listed pseudogene. CDR3 length: 14 amino acids. DNA of the CDR3: TGTGCCAACAGTTCCCGGGACAGTTCCTACGAGCAGTACTTC. Translation gives CANSSRDSSYEQYF.

This clonotype turned up a few times. A read error may produce the germline difference seen at one junction end. The V gene is TRBV6-5, the J gene TRBJ1-6; D is possibly TRBD1 (6 bases). Germline CDR1 reads MNHEY; CDR2 reads SVGAGI. The CDR3 totals 16 residues. CDR3 sequence (DNA): TGTGCCAGCAGTTCCTCGCGGGGGCAGGATTATTCGCCCCTCCACTTT. This gives the protein CASSSSRGQDYSPLHF.

The DNA of the CDR3 is TGTGCCAGCAGCTTAGTGGTAGGGCGGGAGTTGTTCTTC. The encoded protein is CASSLVVGRELFF. The chain joins TRBV7-9 to TRBJ2-1; TRBD2 agrees at 7 bases. Germline CDR1 SEHNR, CDR2 FQNEAQ (reference sequence). The J segment lost 15 bases and the V segment lost 1 base, leaving 9 bases of the junction unmatched. The CDR3 consists of 13 residues.

This chain uses TRBV6-1 with TRBJ1-2, with unresolved D. Per the germline V gene, CDR1 is MNHNS and CDR2 is SASEGT. V shed 7 bases and J shed 0 bases, with 15 bases lying between them. The CDR3 contains 15 residues. CDR3 bases: TGTGCCAGCATTGACGCGGACGGAGCTAACTATGGCTACACCTTC. Its protein product is CASIDADGANYGYTF.